The 27 T cell receptor beta chains below all came from one sample that was sequenced in a study of cytotoxic CD8 clonotypes in ibrutinib-treated CLL (dated by TCRdb to the early 2020s). The sample's time point, from its label and the paper: 12 to 13 months on ibrutinib. Receptors were amplified or captured by the immunoSEQ multiplex PCR assay. TCRdb provides this immuneACCESS table in a form limited to in-frame rearrangements. Some clones are lacking; in checked studies, under half of them reflect an unresolved V gene, and why the rest are absent is not known. The sample table holds roughly 97,000 clones, of which around 73% were seen once. About 33% of the sample lies in the top ten. This sample comprised PBMCs, obtained after 12 months of ibrutinib treatment. The receptors stem from a human donor with chronic lymphocytic leukemia.

V and J are TRBV28 and TRBJ1-1; D perhaps matches TRBD1 (5 bases). Germline V gene sequence: CDR1 MDHEN, CDR2 SYDVKM. The V and J ends lost 2 bases and 7 bases respectively, with 17 bases between them. This CDR3 is 15 amino acids long. CDR3 amino acids: CASSLRGGGAGEAFF. In DNA, the CDR3 is TGTGCCAGCAGTTTAAGGGGCGGAGGGGCGGGTGAAGCTTTCTTT.

This clone was seen a single time. The rearrangement uses TRBV6-5 and TRBJ1-1, with a possible D match to TRBD1 (5 bases). The ends were cut back, 0 bases at V and 4 bases at J, with 6 bases in the middle. Germline assignment: CDR1 MNHEY and CDR2 SVGAGI. The CDR3 runs 13 residues. This chain's CDR3 is CASSYSDITEAFF. For the CDR3, the DNA is TGTGCCAGCAGTTACTCGGACATCACTGAAGCTTTCTTT.

J is TRBJ2-7 and V is TRBV11-3; TRBD1 matches at 9 bases. The CDR3 spans 15 residues. The V gene's germline CDR1 is SGHNT and CDR2 YENEEA. V shed 1 base and J 3 bases; nucleotides not matched to a gene: 4. The CDR3 DNA reads TGTGCCAGCAGCTTAGGGCGGGACAGGGTCTACGAGCAGTACTTC. Translating it yields CASSLGRDRVYEQYF. Supplemented by reference TRBV11-3 and TRBJ2-7, the full variable domain reads EAGVVQSPRYKIIEKKQPVAFWCNPISGHNTLYWYLQNLGQGPELLIRYENEEAVDDSQLPKDRFSAERLKGVDSTLKIQPAELGDSAVYLCASSLGRDRVYEQYFGPGTRLTVT.

In its sample, this clone was seen a few times. This chain uses TRBV7-9 with TRBJ2-5; 9 nucleotides line up with TRBD1. V lost 4 bases to trimming and J lost 3 bases; unmatched junction nucleotides: 3. Per germline, CDR1 SEHNR and CDR2 FQNEAQ (reference sequence). This CDR3 has 14 amino acids. The CDR3 DNA reads as TGTGCCAGCAGCTGGGGGGACAGGGAAGAGACCCAGTACTTC. Residues: CASSWGDREETQYF. The variable domain in full, completed from reference TRBV7-9 and TRBJ2-5, reads DTGVSQNPRHKITKRGQNVTFRCDPISEHNRLYWYRQTLGQGPEFLTYFQNEAQLEKSRLLSDRFSAERPKGSFSTLEIQRTEQGDSAMYLCASSWGDREETQYFGPGTRLLVL.

The count of this clone is one. The chain recombines TRBV7-9 with TRBJ1-1; D gene ambiguous. From germline, CDR1 is SEHNR and CDR2 FQNEAQ (reference sequence). Trimming removed 1 base at V and 5 bases at J, with 8 bases between. CDR3 length: 13 amino acids. CDR3 sequence reads: CASSLGGVTEAFF. The CDR3, as DNA: TGTGCCAGCAGCTTAGGCGGTGTGACTGAAGCTTTCTTT.

The chain links TRBV11-3 to TRBJ2-3; D call uncertain. V lost 1 base and J 0 bases, leaving 11 bases between the germline ends. This CDR3 is built from 16 residues. From germline, CDR1 is SGHNT and CDR2 YENEEA. CDR3 sequence: CASSLGPARSTDTQYF. The CDR3 DNA follows: TGTGCCAGCAGCTTAGGCCCAGCTCGTAGCACAGATACGCAGTATTTT.

In this sample, this clone turned up a few times. V gene TRBV5-1 combines with J gene TRBJ2-3; D ambiguous. Trimming took off 0 bases at V and 0 bases at J, with 8 bases between the two ends. The CDR3 totals 15 residues. Germline V lookup: CDR1 SGHRS, CDR2 YFSETQ. This CDR3 is CASSLDQSSTDTQYF. The CDR3 region has the DNA TGCGCCAGCAGCTTGGACCAGAGTAGCACAGATACGCAGTATTTT.

This rearrangement joins TRBV5-8 to TRBJ1-5, with no clear D. V was clipped by 2 bases and J by 5 bases, with 8 bases between them. The germline V gene encodes CDR1 SGHTS and CDR2 YDEGEE. The CDR3 covers 13 residues. CDR3 DNA: TGTGCCAGCAGCTTAGTGAGGGATCAGCCCCAGCATTTT. Encoded protein: CASSLVRDQPQHF.

Written as DNA, the CDR3 is TGCGCCAGCAGTCAATCTAACAGGGGTCCTAGTAACTCCTACAATGAGCAGTTCTTC. Its protein is CASSQSNRGPSNSYNEQFF. The gene calls are TRBV23-1 and TRBJ2-1; TRBD1 matches 7 bases. TRBV23-1 has ORF status, its function being uncertain. This CDR3 has 19 amino acids. After removal of 0 bases from V and 0 bases from J, the junction contained 11 bases not matched to a gene.

The gene calls are TRBV6-5 and TRBJ1-2, with D perhaps TRBD1 (5 bases). CDR3 length: 13 residues. Looked up from germline, CDR1 is MNHEY and CDR2 is SVGAGI. V was clipped by 2 bases and J by 8 bases, with 12 bases between them. The CDR3 reads CASSYQQAGGYTF. CDR3 in DNA: TGTGCCAGCAGTTACCAACAGGCGGGGGGCTACACCTTC.

This clone was observed at least ten times. The rearrangement uses TRBV6-4 and TRBJ2-3; 11 bases align to TRBD2. The germline gives CDR1 MRHNA, CDR2 SNTAGT. The CDR3 spans 15 residues. Unmatched junction bases numbered 5, after V lost 6 bases and J lost 3 bases. CDR3 residues: CASRITSGGTDTQYF. The CDR3 DNA follows: TGTGCCAGCAGGATCACTAGCGGGGGTACAGATACGCAGTATTTT.

The chain employs TRBV9 and TRBJ2-7, with TRBD1 identical over 10 bases. With 3 bases clipped from V and 6 bases from J, the junction kept 15 bases outside the gene matches. CDR3 length: 17 amino acids. Germline-derived CDR1 and CDR2 are SGDLS and YYNGEE. The DNA of the CDR3 is TGTGCCAGCAGCGCAGTCCCCGGGGGACAGGGGCCTCTCGAGCAGTACTTC. Translation gives CASSAVPGGQGPLEQYF.

The chain has TRBV18 and TRBJ2-6; maybe TRBD1 (5 bases). The CDR3 has 15 residues. V lost 1 base, J lost 4 bases, and 8 bases lay in between. The V gene's germline CDR1 is KGHSH and CDR2 LQKENI. The CDR3 nucleotides read TGTGCCAGCTCACCACAAGGGGTAGGGGCCAACGTCCTGACTTTC. Its translation is CASSPQGVGANVLTF.

The chain employs TRBV2 and TRBJ2-3; D unclear. Germline V lookup: CDR1 SNHLY, CDR2 FYNNEI. The CDR3 totals 14 residues. The ends were cut back, 4 bases at V and 2 bases at J, with 10 bases in the middle. The CDR3 DNA reads TGTGCCAGCAGTGGGGTGGGATACACAGATACGCAGTATTTT. Its protein is CASSGVGYTDTQYF.

V usage is TRBV4-1 and J usage is TRBJ2-3, with unresolved D. The V end was cut by 1 base, the J end by 0 bases, with 8 bases between. Looked up from germline, CDR1 is MGHRA and CDR2 is YSYEKL. This CDR3 region has 15 residues. DNA of the CDR3: TGCGCCAGCAGCCAAGTGGGGTCAAGCACAGATACGCAGTATTTT. Protein sequence: CASSQVGSSTDTQYF.

This rearrangement joins TRBV19 to TRBJ1-5, with D tentatively TRBD1 (6 bases). The CDR3 runs to 16 residues. Trimming took 6 bases from V and 0 from J, leaving 15 bases between them. Germline CDR1 LNHDA, CDR2 SQIVND (reference sequence). Here the CDR3 reads CASRDRGGHSNQPQHF. CDR3 nucleotides: TGTGCCAGTAGGGACCGCGGGGGGCATAGCAATCAGCCCCAGCATTTT. Together with reference TRBV19 and TRBJ1-5, the CDR3 gives the full variable domain: DGGITQSPKYLFRKEGQNVTLSCEQNLNHDAMYWYRQDPGQGLRLIYYSQIVNDFQKGDIAEGYSVSREKKESFPLTVTSAQKNPTAFYLCASRDRGGHSNQPQHFGDGTRLSIL.

This clone came up once. The J gene is TRBJ1-6, the V gene TRBV5-1, with a weak D call TRBD1 (5 bases). The CDR3 sequence is 15 residues long. Trimming took 4 bases from V and 8 from J, leaving 16 bases between them. CDR1 is SGHRS and CDR2 is YFSETQ in the germline V gene. CDR3 region: CASSRGVKEDSPLHF. CDR3 nucleotide sequence: TGCGCCAGCAGCCGGGGCGTAAAGGAAGATTCACCCCTCCACTTT.

J is TRBJ1-1 and V is TRBV2; D is unclear. The germline CDR1 and CDR2 sequences are SNHLY and FYNNEI. The CDR3 is 11 residues long. V lost 8 bases to trimming and J lost 8 bases, with 12 bases between them. The CDR3 here is CASHQTEEAFF. The CDR3 DNA reads TGTGCCAGCCATCAAACGGAGGAAGCTTTCTTT.

The chain is built from TRBV14 and TRBJ2-1; 8 positions agree with TRBD2. This CDR3 has 16 amino acids. The V and J ends lost 0 bases and 4 bases, in that order; junction bases with no gene match: 5. Germline V CDR1 and CDR2: SGHDN, FVKESK. The CDR3: CASSQEGRGAYNEQFF. For the CDR3, the DNA is TGTGCCAGCAGCCAAGAAGGGCGGGGGGCGTACAATGAGCAGTTCTTC.

The chain has TRBV5-3 and TRBJ1-1, with a weak D call TRBD1 (5 bases). TRBV5-3 is filed as an ORF, its function uncertain. V lost 0 bases, J lost 1 base, and 10 bases lay in between. The CDR3 is made up of 15 amino acids. The chain's CDR3 is CARSLVGQGNTEAFF. The CDR3 nucleotides are TGTGCCAGAAGCTTGGTGGGTCAGGGGAACACTGAAGCTTTCTTT.

The chain is built from TRBV10-1 and TRBJ2-1; D call uncertain. The length of the CDR3 is 16 residues. The germline V gene encodes CDR1 WNHNN and CDR2 SYGVQD (reference sequence). V dropped 0 bases and J dropped 1 base, with 10 bases sitting between them. The CDR3 sequence: CASSESVGVSYNEQFF. The CDR3 DNA reads TGCGCCAGCAGTGAGTCGGTTGGAGTGTCCTACAATGAGCAGTTCTTC.

J is TRBJ1-1 and V is TRBV18; no clear D gene. Germline loops: CDR1 KGHSH, CDR2 LQKENI. CDR3 length: 15 residues. V was trimmed by 2 bases and J by 0 bases, leaving 10 bases between them. The CDR3 loop is CASSPSGTMNTEAFF. In DNA, the CDR3 is TGTGCCAGCTCACCATCGGGAACTATGAACACTGAAGCTTTCTTT.

In its sample, this clone was seen once. This chain connects TRBV25-1 to TRBJ2-1; 8 bases align to TRBD2. Germline V gives CDR1 MGHDK, CDR2 SYGVNS. V lost 4 bases, J lost 10 bases, and 21 bases stayed unmatched. This CDR3 has 18 residues. The CDR3 spells CASSGWTGSGGPRNEQFF. For the CDR3, the DNA is TGTGCCAGCAGTGGATGGACTGGCAGCGGGGGCCCTCGGAACGAGCAGTTCTTC.

The chain carries TRBV7-2 and TRBJ1-2, with D possibly being TRBD1 (6 bases). Germline CDR1 and CDR2: SGHTA and FQGNSA. The CDR3 runs 16 residues. Trimming took 0 bases from V and 0 from J, leaving 11 bases between them. The CDR3 protein is CASSLAMDSPNYGYTF. CDR3 nucleotide sequence: TGTGCCAGCAGCTTAGCGATGGACAGTCCTAACTATGGCTACACCTTC.

This clone was detected only once. The chain combines TRBV6-4 with TRBJ2-1; 9 bases are shared with TRBD2. The germline V gene encodes CDR1 MRHNA and CDR2 SNTAGT. This CDR3 has 15 residues. V shed 0 bases and J 3 bases; nucleotides not matched to a gene: 0. CDR3 bases: TGTGCCAGCAGTGACTCGCGGGGGGGCTACAATGAGCAGTTCTTC. This gives the protein CASSDSRGGYNEQFF.

This chain joins TRBV30 and TRBJ1-5; TRBD1 agrees at 7 bases. In germline, CDR1 is GTSNPN, CDR2 SVGIG (reference sequence). The CDR3 runs to 13 residues. The junction had 5 bases not matched to a gene; V was cut back by 2 bases and J by 7 bases. In DNA form, the CDR3 reads TGTGCCTGGAGTACAGGGGTTGGGCAGCCCCAGCATTTT. Protein: CAWSTGVGQPQHF.

The CDR3 here is CSVKTETQYF. The CDR3 DNA reads TGCAGCGTTAAAACGGAGACCCAGTACTTC. V and J are TRBV29-1 and TRBJ2-5; D is unclear. Germline V gives CDR1 SQVTM, CDR2 ANQGSEA. This CDR3 region has 10 residues. V lost 5 bases, J lost 5 bases, and 6 bases lay in between.